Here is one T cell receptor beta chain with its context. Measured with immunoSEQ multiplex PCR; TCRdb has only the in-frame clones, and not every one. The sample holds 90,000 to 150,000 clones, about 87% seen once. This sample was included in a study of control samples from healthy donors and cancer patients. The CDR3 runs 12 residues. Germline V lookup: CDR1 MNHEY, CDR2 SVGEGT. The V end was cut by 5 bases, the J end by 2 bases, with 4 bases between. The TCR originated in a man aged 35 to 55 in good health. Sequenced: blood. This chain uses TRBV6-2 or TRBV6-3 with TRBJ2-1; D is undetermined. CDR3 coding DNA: TGTGCCAGCAGTGGCCCCTACAATGAGCAGTTCTTC. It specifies CASSGPYNEQFF.